The T cell receptor beta chain described here comes from a study of control samples from healthy donors and cancer patients (dated by TCRdb to 2019 to 2021). After removal of 6 bases from V and 0 bases from J, the junction retains 9 bases not matched to a gene. The CDR3 has 16 amino acids, counting the end cysteine and phenylalanine. Only the CDR3 part of the read is kept: 48 bases, read in frame from the first base. The CDR1 and CDR2 encoded by the germline V gene are MDHEN and SYDVKM. Libraries came from the immunoSEQ multiplex PCR assay. TCRdb took over this immuneACCESS table, retaining in-frame rearrangements with V and J assigned. Such tables are incomplete; in checked studies, under half of the missing clones stem from an unresolved V gene, and the remainder is unexplained. This sample holds 400,000 to 500,000 clones; around nine tenths were observed only once. The ten largest clones take up 5.5% to 7.5% of the sample.

Note on this clone: The target of this receptor is not known. No base-level quality is on record; no much larger clone is a single base apart.

The V gene is TRBV28 and the J gene is TRBJ1-1, and 8 junctional nucleotides match TRBD1. This clonotype was obtained from a man aged 35-49 years with head and neck cancer. Sequencing was performed on PBMCs. The CDR3 protein: CASSREVTGVNTEAFF. The DNA reads TGTGCCAGCAGCCGAGAAGTGACAGGGGTGAACACTGAAGCTTTCTTT.